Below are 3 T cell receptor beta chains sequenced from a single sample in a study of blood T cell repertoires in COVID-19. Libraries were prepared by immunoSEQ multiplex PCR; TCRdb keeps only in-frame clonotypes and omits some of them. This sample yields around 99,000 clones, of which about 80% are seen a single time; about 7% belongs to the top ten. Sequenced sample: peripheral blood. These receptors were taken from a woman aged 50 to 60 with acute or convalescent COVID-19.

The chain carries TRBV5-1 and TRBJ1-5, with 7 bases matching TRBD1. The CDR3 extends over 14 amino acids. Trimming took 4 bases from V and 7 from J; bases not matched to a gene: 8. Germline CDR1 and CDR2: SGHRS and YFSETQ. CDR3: CASSPTGLGQPQHF. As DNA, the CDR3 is TGCGCCAGCAGCCCGACAGGGTTAGGCCAGCCCCAGCATTTT.

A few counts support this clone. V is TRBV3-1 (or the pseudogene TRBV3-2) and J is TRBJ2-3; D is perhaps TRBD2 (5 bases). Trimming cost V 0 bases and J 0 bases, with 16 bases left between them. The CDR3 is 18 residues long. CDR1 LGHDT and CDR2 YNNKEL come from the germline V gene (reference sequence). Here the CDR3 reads CASSQDTGMRWSTDTQYF. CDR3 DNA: TGTGCCAGCAGCCAAGATACCGGGATGCGCTGGAGCACAGATACGCAGTATTTT.

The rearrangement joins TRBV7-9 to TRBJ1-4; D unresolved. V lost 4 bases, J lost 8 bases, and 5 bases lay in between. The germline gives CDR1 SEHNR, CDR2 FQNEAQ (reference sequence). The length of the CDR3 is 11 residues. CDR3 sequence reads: CASSSKEKLFF. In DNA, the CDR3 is TGTGCCAGCAGCTCCAAAGAAAAACTGTTTTTT.